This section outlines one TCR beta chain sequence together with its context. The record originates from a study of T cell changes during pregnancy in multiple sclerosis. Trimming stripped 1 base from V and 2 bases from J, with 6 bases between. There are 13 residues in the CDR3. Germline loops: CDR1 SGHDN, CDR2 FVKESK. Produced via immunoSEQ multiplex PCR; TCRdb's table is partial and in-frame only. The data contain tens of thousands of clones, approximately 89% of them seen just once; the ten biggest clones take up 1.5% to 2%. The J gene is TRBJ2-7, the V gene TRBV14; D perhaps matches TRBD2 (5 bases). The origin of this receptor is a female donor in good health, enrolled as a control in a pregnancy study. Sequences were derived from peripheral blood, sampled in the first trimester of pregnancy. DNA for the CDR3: TGTGCCAGCAGCCAAGTGCGGGCCTACGAGCAGTACTTC. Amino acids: CASSQVRAYEQYF.